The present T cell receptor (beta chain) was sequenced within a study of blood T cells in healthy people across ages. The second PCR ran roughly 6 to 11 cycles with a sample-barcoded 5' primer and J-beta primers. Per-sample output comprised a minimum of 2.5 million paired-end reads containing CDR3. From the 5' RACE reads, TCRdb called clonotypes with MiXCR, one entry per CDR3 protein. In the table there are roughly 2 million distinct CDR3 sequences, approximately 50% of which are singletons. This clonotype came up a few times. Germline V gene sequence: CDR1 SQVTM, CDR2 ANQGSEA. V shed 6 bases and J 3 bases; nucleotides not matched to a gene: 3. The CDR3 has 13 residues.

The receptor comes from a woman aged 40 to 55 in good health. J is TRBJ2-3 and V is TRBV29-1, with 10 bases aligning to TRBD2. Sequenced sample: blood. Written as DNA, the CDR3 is TGCAGCGTGGCGGGACTAGCGACAGATACGCAGTATTTT. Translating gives CSVAGLATDTQYF.